The sequence of this TCR beta chain was determined in a study of beta chain features in type 1 diabetes. Germline lookup yields CDR1 LGHNT and CDR2 FRNRAP. The trim removed 5 bases at V and 4 bases at J, leaving 5 bases unmatched. The CDR3 spans 15 residues. Of note for this clone: What it recognizes is unknown.

The study, taken as a whole, reports: Across all four CD4+ subsets, people with type 1 diabetes showed modestly shorter TCRB CDR3s.

Isolated RNA was reverse transcribed in full, so expressed TCRB transcripts were sequenced. Libraries were prepared by immunoSEQ multiplex PCR; TCRdb keeps only in-frame clonotypes and omits some of them. Of roughly 180,000 clones listed, approximately 7.9% are singletons. V and J are TRBV12-5 and TRBJ2-2; 9 bases align to TRBD2. The sequencing sample was made of central memory CD4+ T cells from blood. This TCR was sampled from a young man with type 1 diabetes. As DNA, the CDR3 is TGTGCTAGTGGTCTGGGGACTAGCCGCACCGGGGAGCTGTTTTTT. It specifies CASGLGTSRTGELFF.